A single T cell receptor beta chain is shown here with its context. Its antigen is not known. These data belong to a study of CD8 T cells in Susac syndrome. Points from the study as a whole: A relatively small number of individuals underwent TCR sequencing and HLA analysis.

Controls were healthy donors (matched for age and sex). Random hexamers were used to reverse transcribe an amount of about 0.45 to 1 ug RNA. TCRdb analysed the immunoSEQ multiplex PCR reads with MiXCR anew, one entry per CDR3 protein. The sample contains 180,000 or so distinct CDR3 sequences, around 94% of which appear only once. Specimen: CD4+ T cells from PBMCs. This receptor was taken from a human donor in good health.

CDR3 protein: CSVEYQPTTDTQYF. CDR3 nucleotide sequence: TGCAGCGTTGAGTACCAGCCCACCACAGATACGCAGTATTTT. The chain combines TRBV29-1 with TRBJ2-3; D not certain. Germline CDR1 SQVTM, CDR2 ANQGSEA. CDR3 length equals 14 residues. Trimming removed 3 bases at V and 2 bases at J, with 12 bases between.